What follows describes a single T cell receptor beta chain. This record belongs to a study of blood T cell repertoires in COVID-19. Study-wide context: T cells, B-cell-depleted T cells, or PBMCs supplied cDNA or gDNA.

In the study's own analysis: Reference gene primer amplification gave estimated nucleated cell counts. Clones were sequenced by immunoSEQ multiplex PCR, and TCRdb holds only the in-frame ones, with some missing. From that table come the V and J calls and clone size; the DNA was used to work out D and trimming. In the table there are about 160,000 clones, around 80% of which are singletons. The CDR3 runs 15 residues. CDR1 KGHSH and CDR2 LQKENI come from the germline V gene. V was clipped by 2 bases and J by 5 bases, with 13 bases between them. The gene calls are TRBV18 and TRBJ1-3, with a tentative D call TRBD1 (6 bases). The sequenced sample was peripheral blood. This clonotype was sampled from a man between 60 and 75 years old with acute or convalescent COVID-19. CDR3 nucleotide sequence: TGTGCCAGCTCACCAGAGGCAGGGGCAAGAAACACCATATATTTT. This sequence encodes CASSPEAGARNTIYF.